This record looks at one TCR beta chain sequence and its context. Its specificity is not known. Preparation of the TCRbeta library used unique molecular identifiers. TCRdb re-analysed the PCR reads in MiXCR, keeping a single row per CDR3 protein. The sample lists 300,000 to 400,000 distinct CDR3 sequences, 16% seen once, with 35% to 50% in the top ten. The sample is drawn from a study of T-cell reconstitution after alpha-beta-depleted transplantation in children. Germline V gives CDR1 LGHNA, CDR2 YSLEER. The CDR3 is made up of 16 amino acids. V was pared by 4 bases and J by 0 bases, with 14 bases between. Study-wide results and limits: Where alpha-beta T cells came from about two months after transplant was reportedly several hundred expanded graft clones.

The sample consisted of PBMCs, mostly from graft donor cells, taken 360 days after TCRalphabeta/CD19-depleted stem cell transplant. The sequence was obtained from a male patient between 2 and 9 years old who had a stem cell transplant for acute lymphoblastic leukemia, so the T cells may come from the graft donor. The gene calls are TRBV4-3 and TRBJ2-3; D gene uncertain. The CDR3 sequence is CASSPLAHESTDTQYF. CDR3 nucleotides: TGCGCCAGCAGCCCCCTGGCCCATGAGAGCACAGATACGCAGTATTTT.